This T cell receptor (beta chain) was identified during a study of cytomegalovirus exposure and HLA in healthy donors. Study-level findings and limits: The study found most TCR sequences rare, yet found some public TCRs in many donors. Presence/absence analyses treated sequencing depth as roughly uniform across donors.

All the people who gave samples were healthy bone marrow donors. With 60 Vbeta and 13 Jbeta primers, the PCR was carried out. The data were produced by immunoSEQ multiplex PCR, yet TCRdb's version contains in-frame clones alone and is incomplete. The repertoire holds hundreds of thousands of clones, roughly 85% seen once, with 0.2% to 0.3% in the top ten. This clone was seen a single time. Antigen specificity is unknown. This CDR3 is 15 amino acids long. The V segment lost 2 bases and the J segment 1 base; nucleotides outside the gene matches: 3. Germline CDR1 SGHDT, CDR2 YYEEEE. The sample was PBMCs. This sequence originates from a girl aged 2 to 9 in good health and CMV-seronegative. The chain links TRBV5-6 to TRBJ1-1; TRBD1 matches 9 bases. The CDR3 sequence: CASSFLGQGNTEAFF. The CDR3 nucleotides read TGTGCCAGCAGCTTTTTGGGACAGGGGAACACTGAAGCTTTCTTT.